The entry that follows covers one TCR beta chain sequence. Its specificity is unknown. This sample was taken from a study of T-cell reconstitution after alpha-beta-depleted transplantation in children. Whole-study findings and limits: Some patients owed their high day-60 TCRbeta diversity to surviving recipient T cells and thymic progenitors. Two months or so post-transplant, alpha-beta T cells reportedly derived from several hundred expanded graft clones.

Unique molecular identifiers were incorporated during preparation of the TCRbeta library. One entry per CDR3 protein results from TCRdb running MiXCR on the PCR reads. The sample includes about 870,000 distinct CDR3 sequences, roughly 16% of them seen just once. The input for sequencing was PBMCs, mostly from graft donor cells, taken 360 days after TCRalphabeta/CD19-depleted stem cell transplant. This clonotype was sampled from a male patient younger than 18 who had a stem cell transplant for acute lymphoblastic leukemia, so the T cells may come from the graft donor.

Here the CDR3 DNA reads TGCGCCAGCAGCTTGGCCCCAGGGGAATACGAGCAGTACTTC. This codes for CASSLAPGEYEQYF. J is TRBJ2-7 and V is TRBV5-1; perhaps TRBD1 as D (6 bases). V lost 0 bases and J 4 bases, leaving 11 bases between the germline ends. The V gene's germline CDR1 is SGHRS and CDR2 YFSETQ. This CDR3 contains 14 residues.